A selection of T cell receptor beta chains follows, all from one sample in a study of early T cells in non-severe SARS-CoV-2 infection. TCRdb processed the 5' RACE reads anew with MiXCR; each CDR3 protein has one entry. The sample includes approximately 50,000 distinct CDR3 sequences, approximately 10% of them seen just once. Input material: whole blood. Every receptor here comes from an adult who was a healthcare worker with PCR-confirmed SARS-CoV-2 infection or an uninfected control (not recorded which). Each CDR3 is given with its conserved first and last residue. A D gene is named only where the DNA matches it firmly. Rows give clone size only sometimes, using once, few, many, or a class for an expanded clone.

>TRBV6-5|.|many|TRBJ1-6
TGTGCCAGCAGGCCCCTCGGGGGGCGAGGAAGGTTGCCCCTCCACTTT
CASRPLGGRGRLPLHF
>TRBV4-1|.|few|TRBJ1-3
TGCGCCAGCGGTGCAGGGATTGGAAACACCATATATTTT
CASGAGIGNTIYF
>TRBV5-5|.|many|TRBJ1-1
TGTGCCAGCAGCTTAACGCTGGGCGGACCCTACACTGAAGCTTTCTTT
CASSLTLGGPYTEAFF
>TRBV7-2|TRBD2|.|TRBJ2-5
TGTGCCAGCAGATCCACTCTAGCGGGGGGGCGAGAGACCCAGTACTTC
CASRSTLAGGRETQYF
>TRBV5-1|TRBD2|many|TRBJ2-5
TGCGCCAGCAGAACTAGCGGGGGGGCCACGGGGACCCAGTACTTC
CASRTSGGATGTQYF
>TRBV29-1|.|medium-sized|TRBJ2-1
TGCAGCGTTGAAGACGTCAGCGTGGTTGAGCAGTTCTTC
CSVEDVSVVEQFF
>TRBV21-1|.|few|TRBJ1-4
TGTGCCAGCAGCCCAACCGGGACAGGGAATGAAAAACTGTTTTTT
CASSPTGTGNEKLFF
>TRBV7-2|TRBD2|many|TRBJ2-1
TGTGCCAGCAGCTTAGATCTAGTACTAGCGGGAGTTGTTAAGGACAATGAGCAGTTCTTC
CASSLDLVLAGVVKDNEQFF
>TRBV28|.|.|TRBJ2-1
TGTGCCAGCCTTACCGGCGGAAATGAGCAGTTCTTC
CASLTGGNEQFF
>TRBV11-2|.|few|TRBJ2-2
TGTGCCAGCAGCTTAGATCGCAACAGAGACACCGGGGAGCTGTTTTTT
CASSLDRNRDTGELFF